This entry lists 2 T cell receptor beta chains sequenced from one sample in a study of identical twins. TCRdb itself ran the 5' RACE reads through MiXCR, one entry per CDR3 protein. The table includes approximately 670,000 distinct CDR3 sequences, over 5% detected once. Sequenced: naive T cells sorted from blood. The receptor source for this set is a man aged 18 to 35 in good health.

The CDR3 reads CASSLGASGSSTQFF. The DNA for the CDR3 is TGTGCCAGCAGCTTAGGAGCTAGCGGGAGTTCCACGCAGTTCTTC. The V call is TRBV7-6, the J call TRBJ2-1, with TRBD2 matching 10 bases. Trimming at V came to 1 base and at J to 12 bases, leaving 9 bases not matched to a gene. CDR3 length equals 15 residues. In germline, CDR1 is SGHVS, CDR2 FNYEAQ.

This clonotype was observed many times. The rearrangement links TRBV7-2 to TRBJ2-5; unclear D gene. The CDR3 runs to 14 residues. Germline V gene data show CDR1 as SGHTA and CDR2 as FQGNSA. Trimming shortened V by 6 bases and J by 4 bases, and 15 bases separated the two germline ends. CDR3 residues: CASSPVRVLETQYF. CDR3 bases: TGTGCCAGCAGTCCAGTTCGGGTCCTAGAGACCCAGTACTTC.